This TCR beta chain was profiled in a study of T cell repertoires and HLA-DP antigens. The junction had 4 bases not matched to a gene; V was cut back by 1 base and J by 0 bases. CDR3 size: 16 residues. CDR1 is SGDLS, CDR2 YYNGEE, per germline. Libraries were prepared by immunoSEQ multiplex PCR; TCRdb keeps only in-frame clonotypes and omits some of them. This table has roughly 73,000 clones, around 80% appearing once. This clone was counted once. Antigen unknown. Sequencing input: CD4+ T cells from PBMCs. The origin of this receptor is a man aged 55 to 69 in good health and CMV-seronegative. The V gene is TRBV9, the J gene TRBJ2-1; 7 bases agree with TRBD1. DNA of the CDR3: TGTGCCAGCAGCGTATCGACAGGGAGCTCCTACAATGAGCAGTTCTTC. Its protein is CASSVSTGSSYNEQFF. The whole variable domain, filled in from reference TRBV9 and TRBJ2-1, reads DSGVTQTPKHLITATGQRVTLRCSPRSGDLSVYWYQQSLDQGLQFLIQYYNGEERAKGNILERFSAQQFPDLHSELNLSSLELGDSALYFCASSVSTGSSYNEQFFGPGTRLTVL.